The subject of this entry is one T cell receptor (beta chain). The sample originates from a study of blood T cell repertoires in COVID-19. Sequencing was performed with immunoSEQ multiplex PCR; in TCRdb, only in-frame clones are kept and a portion is missing. The sample has roughly 480,000 clones; roughly nine tenths are singletons. It was during active infection that Seattle patients were enrolled and then longitudinally followed. V was clipped by 3 bases and J by 5 bases; unmatched bases: 6. Germline V gene data show CDR1 as KGHSH and CDR2 as LQKENI. The CDR3 is 14 amino acids. The specimen was peripheral blood. The TCR sequence derives from a young man with COVID-19, enrolled during active disease. The gene calls are TRBV18 and TRBJ2-5, with TRBD2 matching over 7 bases. This CDR3 is CASSPGLPPETQYF. As DNA, the CDR3 is TGTGCCAGCTCACCGGGACTACCCCCGGAGACCCAGTACTTC.